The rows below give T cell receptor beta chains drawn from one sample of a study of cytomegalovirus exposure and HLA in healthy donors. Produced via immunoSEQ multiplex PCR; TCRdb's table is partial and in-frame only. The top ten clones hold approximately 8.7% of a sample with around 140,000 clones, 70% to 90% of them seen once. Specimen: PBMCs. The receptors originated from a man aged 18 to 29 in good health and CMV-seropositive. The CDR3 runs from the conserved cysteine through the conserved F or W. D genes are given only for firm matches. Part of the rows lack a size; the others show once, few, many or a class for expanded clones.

TGTGCCAGCAGTTCTCTGACAGGGGCCGTCTACAATGAGCAGTTCTTC | CASSSLTGAVYNEQFF | 16 | TRBD1 | TRBJ2-1 | TRBV7-8 | -
TGTGCCAGCAGTTTATACTCGGGCGCTTCGAGGGAGACCCAGCATTTT | CASSLYSGASRETQHF | 16 | - | TRBJ1-5 | TRBV28 | -
TGTGCCAGCAGCCCCTCGGCCCGAGCAGGGAACACTGAAGCTTTCTTT | CASSPSARAGNTEAFF | 16 | - | TRBJ1-1 | TRBV7-2 | -
TGTGCCAGCAGCGCATCAGGTGCTTTCACAGATACGCAGTATTTT | CASSASGAFTDTQYF | 15 | - | TRBJ2-3 | TRBV9 | -
TGTGCCAGCAGCGTCTCGGGACAGGGTGGAAACACCATATATTTT | CASSVSGQGGNTIYF | 15 | TRBD1 | TRBJ1-3 | TRBV9 | -
TGTGCCTGGAGTCGGACAGATACGCAGTATTTT | CAWSRTDTQYF | 11 | - | TRBJ2-3 | TRBV30 | -
TGTGCCAGCAGTGGGGGCGGGGGGGGTCCCACAGATACGCAGTATTTT | CASSGGGGGPTDTQYF | 16 | TRBD2 | TRBJ2-3 | TRBV27 | once
TGCGCCAGCAGCTCCCGGGACAGACTGTCCGATCGGGAAAAACTGTTTTTT | CASSSRDRLSDREKLFF | 17 | TRBD1 | TRBJ1-4 | TRBV4-1 | -
TGTGCCTGGACTACCCGGGACAGGCAGTACTTC | CAWTTRDRQYF | 11 | TRBD1 | TRBJ2-7 | TRBV30 | few
TGTGCCAGTAGTATGCTGGGACAGGGAACCGGGGAGCTGTTTTTT | CASSMLGQGTGELFF | 15 | TRBD1 | TRBJ2-2 | TRBV19 | -
TGCGCCAGCAGCCAAGGGGGGCCTCGGACAGGGGGAATTCGGTCCTCCTACGAGCAGTACTTC | CASSQGGPRTGGIRSSYEQYF | 21 | TRBD1 | TRBJ2-7 | TRBV4-1 | -
TGTGCCAGCAGCTTGGGACTAGCGGGGCTTATGGAGCAGTACTTC | CASSLGLAGLMEQYF | 15 | TRBD2 | TRBJ2-7 | TRBV11-3 | -
TGCGCCAGCAGTAAATCAGAAATCTACGAGCAGTACTTC | CASSKSEIYEQYF | 13 | - | TRBJ2-7 | TRBV10-2 | many
TGTGCCAGCAGCCTATCCCCGGACAGGGCGGGAGGCTACACCTTC | CASSLSPDRAGGYTF | 15 | TRBD1 | TRBJ1-2 | TRBV6-5 | -
TGTGCCAGCATTCCCGCGGGGGGGCCCTACAATGAGCAGTTCTTC | CASIPAGGPYNEQFF | 15 | TRBD2 | TRBJ2-1 | TRBV6-5 | -
TGTGCCAGTAGTATACCCCACGGGGGGGGAGAGACCCAGTACTTC | CASSIPHGGGETQYF | 15 | TRBD2 | TRBJ2-5 | TRBV19 | -
TGTGCCAGCAGCCCGACATCCTCCTACGAGCAGTACTTC | CASSPTSSYEQYF | 13 | - | TRBJ2-7 | TRBV27 | -
TGTGCCAGCTCACCACCGGGGGGGGCCATCTATGGCTACACCTTC | CASSPPGGAIYGYTF | 15 | - | TRBJ1-2 | TRBV18 | few
TGCGCCAGCAGCCAGCCGGGACTAGCGGGAGCGAATGAGCAGTTCTTC | CASSQPGLAGANEQFF | 16 | TRBD2 | TRBJ2-1 | TRBV5-1 | once
TGTGCCAGTAGTAACCCTTGGCGGGGACGGAGTGAGCAGTACTTC | CASSNPWRGRSEQYF | 15 | - | TRBJ2-7 | TRBV19 | -
TGTGCCAGCAAGAGGGCCAGCTGGACTGAAGCTTTCTTT | CASKRASWTEAFF | 13 | - | TRBJ1-1 | TRBV6-5 | -
TGTGCCATCAGTGACAGGTCAGGGCAATATCAGCCCCAGCATTTT | CAISDRSGQYQPQHF | 15 | - | TRBJ1-5 | TRBV10-3 | -
TGCAGCGTTACCGGGACAGGCATTGGCGTGAGGGGAAACACCATATATTTT | CSVTGTGIGVRGNTIYF | 17 | TRBD1 | TRBJ1-3 | TRBV29-1 | -
TGTGCCAGTAGTATTTGGAGGACAGGGGTTTTCTCTGGGGCCAACGTCCTGACTTTC | CASSIWRTGVFSGANVLTF | 19 | TRBD1 | TRBJ2-6 | TRBV19 | -
TGTGCCAGCAGCCAAGATGTCGGGACAGTGAACACTGAAGCTTTCTTT | CASSQDVGTVNTEAFF | 16 | TRBD1 | TRBJ1-1 | TRBV4-2 | -
TGTGCCAGCAGCGTGACAGCGTACAATGAGCAGTTCTTC | CASSVTAYNEQFF | 13 | - | TRBJ2-1 | TRBV5-6 | -
TGTGCCAGCAGCCGGACAGGAGCTAACTATGGCTACACCTTC | CASSRTGANYGYTF | 14 | TRBD1 | TRBJ1-2 | TRBV7-9 | -
TGTGCCAGCAGTCCCTCGGGAGGCCTCTCCTACAATGAGCAGTTCTTC | CASSPSGGLSYNEQFF | 16 | TRBD2 | TRBJ2-1 | TRBV7-9 | -
TGTGCCAGCAGCTTAAGCATTCGACTAGCCTCTGAAACCGGGGAGCTGTTTTTT | CASSLSIRLASETGELFF | 18 | TRBD2 | TRBJ2-2 | TRBV7-6 | -
TGTGCCAGCAACCGCGGGCATAGTAGCAATCAGCCCCAGCATTTT | CASNRGHSSNQPQHF | 15 | - | TRBJ1-5 | TRBV27 | -
TGTGCCAGCAGGCCGACAGAGACGGAGGAGACCCAGTACTTC | CASRPTETEETQYF | 14 | - | TRBJ2-5 | TRBV6-1 | -
TGCGCCAGCAGCCAACCGACCGCTAGTAACTATGGCTACACCTTC | CASSQPTASNYGYTF | 15 | - | TRBJ1-2 | TRBV4-1 | -
TGCGCCAGCAGCTTGACAGGGTGGGAAGAGAGCACTGAAGCTTTCTTT | CASSLTGWEESTEAFF | 16 | - | TRBJ1-1 | TRBV5-1 | -
TGTGCCAGCACGACAGGGTCGGCCACTGAAGCTTTCTTT | CASTTGSATEAFF | 13 | TRBD1 | TRBJ1-1 | TRBV5-6 | once
TGTGCCAGCCGACGGGGGTCGTCAGACACCGGGGAGCTGTTTTTT | CASRRGSSDTGELFF | 15 | - | TRBJ2-2 | TRBV28 | -
TGTGCCAGCAGGGTGGGACAGGGAGTCTACGAGCAGTACTTC | CASRVGQGVYEQYF | 14 | TRBD1 | TRBJ2-7 | TRBV6-1 | -
TGTGCCAGCAGTGAATTAGACAAAGGGGGAGCTTTCTTT | CASSELDKGGAFF | 13 | - | TRBJ1-1 | TRBV6-1 | -
TGTGCCAGCAGTGAAAGTCAGGGAGGGACCAGAGGGGGCTACACCTTC | CASSESQGGTRGGYTF | 16 | - | TRBJ1-2 | TRBV6-4 | few
TGTGCCAGCTCACAGGGGACTACCCGGGAGACCCAGTACTTC | CASSQGTTRETQYF | 14 | TRBD2 | TRBJ2-5 | TRBV18 | few
TGTGCCACCACCCAGGGACTAGACTACGAGCAGTACTTC | CATTQGLDYEQYF | 13 | TRBD2 | TRBJ2-7 | TRBV6-1 | -
TGTGCCAGCAGAACTTACGACAGGTCCTACGAGCAGTACTTC | CASRTYDRSYEQYF | 14 | - | TRBJ2-7 | TRBV6-5 | few